This section outlines one TCR beta chain sequence together with its context. Source study methods: Estimation of nucleated cell counts relied on the amplification of reference gene primers. Profiled with immunoSEQ multiplex PCR; TCRdb holds only in-frame clones, not every one. V, J and clone size are those of that table, while D and trimming were read from the DNA. This sample has about 170,000 clones, with approximately 83% found just once. The germline gives CDR1 MNHEY, CDR2 SVGAGI. V dropped 7 bases and J dropped 6; count of bases not matched to a gene: 6. This CDR3 has 14 amino acids. This entry is derived from a study of blood T cell repertoires in COVID-19. Study at large: Acute and convalescent COVID-19 samples came from the United States, Italy and Spain. Sources were T cells, B-cell-depleted T cells, or PBMCs; the material itself was cDNA or gDNA.

The TCR originated in a man aged 65 to 85 with active or convalescent COVID-19. The sequencing sample was made of peripheral blood. The chain has TRBV6-5 and TRBJ2-1; 10 bases fit TRBD2. Here the CDR3 reads CASIPSGSRNEQFF. Here the CDR3 DNA reads TGTGCCAGCATCCCTAGCGGGAGTCGCAATGAGCAGTTCTTC.